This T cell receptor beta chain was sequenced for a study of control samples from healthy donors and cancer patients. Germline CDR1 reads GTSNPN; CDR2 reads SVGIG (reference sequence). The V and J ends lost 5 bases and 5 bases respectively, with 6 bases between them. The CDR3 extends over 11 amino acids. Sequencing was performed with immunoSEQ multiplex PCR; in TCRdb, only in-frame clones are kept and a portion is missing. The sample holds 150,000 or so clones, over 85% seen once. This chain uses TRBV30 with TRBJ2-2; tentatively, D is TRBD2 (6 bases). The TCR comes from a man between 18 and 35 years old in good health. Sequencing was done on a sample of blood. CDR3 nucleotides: TGTGCCTGGGCGGGAACCGGGGAGCTGTTTTTT. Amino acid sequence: CAWAGTGELFF.